This T cell receptor (beta chain) was found in a study of T cells in women clearing cervical HPV infection. Study in general: Controls' single incident HPV16 infection cleared within 12 months without precancer. Case blood was drawn when the lesion was first found; control blood after infection became undetectable. Study conclusions and caveats: A classifier using richness and V gene abundances reached an AUC of 0.83.

Repertoires were generated with immunoSEQ multiplex PCR, while TCRdb's copy carries only in-frame clones and drops some. The ten top clones account for more than 0.8%, within a sample of tens of thousands of clones. To note about this clone: The antigen is unknown.

Sequenced: blood buffy coat. The TCR comes from a woman aged 18 to 75 with a cervical HPV16 infection that either progressed to CIN3+ or cleared (not recorded which).

CDR3 amino acids: CASSQDGADTQYF. The sequenced CDR3 bases are TGTGCCAGCAGCCAAGACGGGGCAGATACG. The gene calls are TRBV14 and TRBJ2-3; TRBD2 might be the D (5 bases). The read finishes 3 residues shy of the CDR3 end, and the germline J gene is used to complete it. V gave up 0 bases and J gave up 4 bases, with 5 bases separating them. The CDR3 loop spans 13 amino acids. CDR1 and CDR2 from the germline V gene are SGHDN and FVKESK.